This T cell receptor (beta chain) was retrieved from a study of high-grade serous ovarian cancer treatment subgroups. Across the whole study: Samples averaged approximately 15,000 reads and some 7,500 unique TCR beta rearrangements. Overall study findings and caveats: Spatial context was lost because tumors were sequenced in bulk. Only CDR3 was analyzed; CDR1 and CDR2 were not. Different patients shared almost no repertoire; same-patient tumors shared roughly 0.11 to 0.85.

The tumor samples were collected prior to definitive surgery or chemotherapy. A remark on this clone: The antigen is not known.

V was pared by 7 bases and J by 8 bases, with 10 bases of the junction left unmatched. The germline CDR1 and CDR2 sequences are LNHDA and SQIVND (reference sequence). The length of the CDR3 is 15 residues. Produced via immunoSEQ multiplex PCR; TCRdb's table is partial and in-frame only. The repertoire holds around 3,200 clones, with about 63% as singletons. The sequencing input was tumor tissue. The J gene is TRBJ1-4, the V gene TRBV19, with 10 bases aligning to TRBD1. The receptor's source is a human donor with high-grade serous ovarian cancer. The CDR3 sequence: CASTTRTGGGEKLFF. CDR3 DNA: TGTGCCAGTACGACCCGGACAGGGGGAGGGGAAAAACTGTTTTTT.